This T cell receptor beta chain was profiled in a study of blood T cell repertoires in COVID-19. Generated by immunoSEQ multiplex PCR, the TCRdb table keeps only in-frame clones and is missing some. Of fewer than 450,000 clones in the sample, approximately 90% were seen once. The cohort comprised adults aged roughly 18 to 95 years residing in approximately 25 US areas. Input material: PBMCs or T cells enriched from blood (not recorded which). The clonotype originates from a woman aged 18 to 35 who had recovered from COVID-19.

The CDR3 reads CASSPETAFNSPLHF. In DNA form, the CDR3 reads TGCGCCAGCAGCCCTGAGACAGCGTTTAATTCACCCCTCCACTTT. The V gene is TRBV4-1, the J gene TRBJ1-6, with a tentative D call TRBD1 (5 bases). Germline V lookup: CDR1 MGHRA, CDR2 YSYEKL. Deletions cut 4 bases from V and 6 bases from J, with 13 bases between. The CDR3 is 15 amino acids.